The 19 T cell receptor beta chains below were found in one sample sequenced in a study of cytomegalovirus exposure and HLA in healthy donors. Generated by immunoSEQ multiplex PCR, the TCRdb table keeps only in-frame clones and is missing some. The sample holds tens of thousands of clones, 90% to 95% seen once. The specimen sequenced was PBMCs. These receptors all come from a man aged 18 to 29 in good health and CMV-seropositive.

V is TRBV7-9 and J is TRBJ1-6; D not certain. Germline V gives CDR1 SEHNR, CDR2 FQNEAQ (reference sequence). V dropped 0 bases and J dropped 10 bases, with 13 bases sitting between them. The CDR3 covers 15 residues. The CDR3 DNA reads as TGTGCCAGCAGCTTAGCGGTGGAGGGTTTGTCACCCCTCCACTTT. Translation: CASSLAVEGLSPLHF.

CDR3 coding DNA: TGTGCCAGCAGTTTCGGTCTTGAAGGGCGGGACGAGCAGTACTTC. Translating it yields CASSFGLEGRDEQYF. This chain connects TRBV27 to TRBJ2-7, with TRBD2 as a possible D gene (5 bases). Germline assignment: CDR1 MNHEY and CDR2 SMNVEV (reference sequence). Trimming took 3 bases from V and 5 from J, leaving 17 bases between them. The CDR3 sequence is 15 residues long.

The genes are TRBV4-3 and TRBJ2-3; 8 nucleotides align to TRBD1. The CDR3 extends over 17 amino acids. V shed 4 bases and J 2 bases; nucleotides not matched to a gene: 11. Germline V gene sequence: CDR1 LGHNA, CDR2 YSLEER. The CDR3 bases are TGCGCCAGCAGCCTTAGGGCGCAGGGGGCATCCACAGATACGCAGTATTTT. This translates into CASSLRAQGASTDTQYF.

V is TRBV5-6 and J is TRBJ2-7, with 10 bases that match TRBD1. V lost 1 base to trimming and J lost 11 bases; unmatched junction nucleotides: 6. The CDR3 has 13 residues. Germline lookup yields CDR1 SGHDT and CDR2 YYEEEE. CDR3 nucleotide sequence: TGTGCCAGCAGCTTGTGGGGACAGGGGTGGGAGTACTTC. Translated, it gives CASSLWGQGWEYF.

The V call is TRBV7-2, the J call TRBJ2-5; 8 nucleotides align to TRBD2. V trimming: 0 bases; J trimming: 5 bases; junction bases outside the gene matches: 8. The CDR3 has 16 residues. Germline V gene data show CDR1 as SGHTA and CDR2 as FQGNSA. The CDR3 DNA is TGTGCCAGCAGCTTAGCGGGGCGGGGGGCCGGTGAGACCCAGTACTTC. Translating gives CASSLAGRGAGETQYF.

This rearrangement joins TRBV19 to TRBJ2-7; TRBD2 matches 8 bases. CDR3 length equals 15 residues. CDR1 is LNHDA, CDR2 SQIVND, per germline (reference sequence). Trimming removed 5 bases from V and 7 bases from J; junction bases left unmatched: 13. This chain's CDR3 is CASSPPGGAQREQYF. In nucleotides, the CDR3 is TGTGCCAGTAGTCCCCCCGGGGGGGCGCAAAGGGAGCAGTACTTC. Complete variable domain (other parts from reference TRBV19 and TRBJ2-7): DGGITQSPKYLFRKEGQNVTLSCEQNLNHDAMYWYRQDPGQGLRLIYYSQIVNDFQKGDIAEGYSVSREKKESFPLTVTSAQKNPTAFYLCASSPPGGAQREQYFGPGTRLTVT.

The V and J genes are TRBV5-1 and TRBJ2-3, with 8 bases that match TRBD2. Germline V gene sequence: CDR1 SGHRS, CDR2 YFSETQ. This CDR3 is built from 20 residues. With 0 bases clipped from V and 0 bases from J, the junction kept 15 bases outside the gene matches. In DNA, the CDR3 is TGCGCCAGCAGCTTGGCCCTAACTACCACTAGCGGAGCTAGCACAGATACGCAGTATTTT. As protein: CASSLALTTTSGASTDTQYF.

V and J are TRBV2 and TRBJ1-3, with a tentative D call TRBD1 (6 bases). Germline CDR1 reads SNHLY; CDR2 reads FYNNEI. The length of the CDR3 is 16 residues. V was pared by 2 bases and J by 3 bases, with 14 bases between. The CDR3 sequence: CASSELDRPSGNTIYF. CDR3 in DNA: TGTGCCAGCAGTGAACTAGACAGGCCAAGTGGAAACACCATATATTTT.

This sequence joins TRBV19 and TRBJ2-7; TRBD2 matches at 7 bases. Unmatched junction bases numbered 3, after V lost 4 bases and J lost 6 bases. Looked up from germline, CDR1 is LNHDA and CDR2 is SQIVND (reference sequence). The CDR3 is made up of 12 amino acids. CDR3: CASSREGSEQYF. DNA for the CDR3: TGTGCCAGTAGTAGGGAGGGATCCGAGCAGTACTTC.

The chain recombines TRBV2 with TRBJ2-7; possible D gene TRBD1, 6 bases. Per germline, CDR1 SNHLY and CDR2 FYNNEI. The CDR3 loop spans 13 amino acids. Trimming cost V 5 bases and J 2 bases, with 10 bases left between them. CDR3 loop: CASSQDRPYEQYF. In DNA form, the CDR3 reads TGTGCCAGCAGTCAGGACAGACCCTACGAGCAGTACTTC.

V usage is TRBV7-9 and J usage is TRBJ2-5, with 7 positions matching TRBD2. V shed 5 bases, J shed 2 bases, and the junction held 8 bases outside the gene matches. Germline V gene sequence: CDR1 SEHNR, CDR2 FQNEAQ (reference sequence). CDR3 size: 15 residues. The CDR3 DNA follows: TGTGCCAGCAGCCCCGAGGGACTACCGCAAGAGACCCAGTACTTC. This codes for CASSPEGLPQETQYF. Full variable domain (outside the CDR3, taken from reference TRBV7-9 and TRBJ2-5): DTGVSQNPRHKITKRGQNVTFRCDPISEHNRLYWYRQTLGQGPEFLTYFQNEAQLEKSRLLSDRFSAERPKGSFSTLEIQRTEQGDSAMYLCASSPEGLPQETQYFGPGTRLLVL.

This sequence joins TRBV27 and TRBJ2-3, with D maybe TRBD1 (5 bases). The ends were cut back, 2 bases at V and 5 bases at J, with 8 bases in the middle. The CDR3 contains 13 residues. The germline gives CDR1 MNHEY, CDR2 SMNVEV (reference sequence). Here the CDR3 reads CASSLTGLDTQYF. CDR3 coding DNA: TGTGCCAGCAGTTTAACAGGTTTAGATACGCAGTATTTT.

The CDR3 DNA is TGTGCCAGCAGTGAAGGTCCCGGAGGCTCGAACACCGGGGAGCTGTTTTTT. This translates into CASSEGPGGSNTGELFF. V gene TRBV6-4 combines with J gene TRBJ2-2, with D maybe TRBD2 (5 bases). CDR1 is MRHNA, CDR2 SNTAGT, per germline. The CDR3 length is 17 residues. V lost 3 bases to trimming and J lost 0 bases, with 14 bases between them.

This chain connects TRBV27 to TRBJ1-2; D gene unclear. V lost 4 bases and J lost 7, with 13 bases in between. From germline, CDR1 is MNHEY and CDR2 SMNVEV (reference sequence). CDR3 length: 13 residues. The CDR3 nucleotides are TGTGCCAGCAGTTCGCGGGGTACGACTGGCTACACCTTC. Translating it yields CASSSRGTTGYTF.

The V call is TRBV11-2, the J call TRBJ1-1, with D unclear. Germline CDR1 SGHAT, CDR2 FQNNGV. V gave up 5 bases and J gave up 1 base, with 11 bases separating them. The CDR3 contains 14 residues. The CDR3 spells CASSPTAGNTEAFF. As DNA, the CDR3 is TGTGCCAGCAGCCCCACAGCAGGGAACACTGAAGCTTTCTTT.

The chain employs TRBV7-2 and TRBJ2-7, with 13 bases aligning to TRBD2. Looked up from germline, CDR1 is SGHTA and CDR2 is FQGNSA. This CDR3 region has 16 residues. V shed 1 base and J 3 bases; nucleotides not matched to a gene: 3. The chain's CDR3 is CASSLGTSGSGYEQYF. The CDR3 region has the DNA TGTGCCAGCAGCTTAGGGACTAGCGGGAGCGGCTACGAGCAGTACTTC.

This chain links TRBV9 with TRBJ2-1, with a tentative D call TRBD1 (5 bases). Trimming cost V 1 base and J 7 bases, with 9 bases left between them. The CDR3 loop spans 13 amino acids. Germline V gene lookup returns CDR1 SGDLS and CDR2 YYNGEE. CDR3 protein: CASSVPGLNEQFF. As DNA, the CDR3 is TGTGCCAGCAGCGTACCAGGGTTGAATGAGCAGTTCTTC.

The chain uses TRBV9 and TRBJ1-1; weak D call: TRBD1 (5 bases). The CDR3 totals 13 residues. Germline loops: CDR1 SGDLS, CDR2 YYNGEE. Between the trimmed V and J ends, which lost 4 bases and 5 bases, there was a span of 12 bases. The CDR3 is CASSFGALTEAFF. The CDR3 DNA is TGTGCCAGCAGCTTTGGGGCCTTGACTGAAGCTTTCTTT.

The chain carries TRBV2 and TRBJ1-2; no firm D call. V shed 1 base and J shed 12 bases, with 9 bases lying between them. This CDR3 has 11 residues. CDR1 is SNHLY and CDR2 is FYNNEI in the germline V gene. The CDR3 region is CASSEGGSDTF. The CDR3 DNA reads as TGTGCCAGCAGTGAAGGAGGTTCTGACACCTTC.